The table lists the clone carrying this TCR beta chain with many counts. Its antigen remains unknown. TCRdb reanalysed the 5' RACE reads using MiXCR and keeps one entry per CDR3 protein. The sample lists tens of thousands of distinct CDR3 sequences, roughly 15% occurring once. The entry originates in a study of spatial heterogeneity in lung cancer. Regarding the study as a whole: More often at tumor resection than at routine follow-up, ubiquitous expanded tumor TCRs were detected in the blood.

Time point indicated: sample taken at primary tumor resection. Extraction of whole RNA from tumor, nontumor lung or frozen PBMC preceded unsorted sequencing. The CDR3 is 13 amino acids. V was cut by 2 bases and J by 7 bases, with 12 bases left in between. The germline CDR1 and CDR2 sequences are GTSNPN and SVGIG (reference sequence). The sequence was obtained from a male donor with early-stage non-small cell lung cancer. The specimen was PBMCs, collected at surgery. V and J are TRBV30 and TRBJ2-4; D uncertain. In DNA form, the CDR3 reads TGTGCCTGGAGTAACGGGCAAGGGAACATTCAGTACTTC. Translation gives CAWSNGQGNIQYF.